The following is a T cell receptor beta chain sequence with its context. Only in-frame clones appear in the TCRdb table, and some are missing; sequencing was by immunoSEQ multiplex PCR. Seen here are tens of thousands of clones, 81% observed once, and the top ten hold more than 2.5%. This sample stems from a study of PD-1 blockade in mismatch repair-deficient tumors. Study in general: All were previously treated, progressing patients with some twelve mismatch repair-deficient cancer types.

This CDR3 is 16 amino acids long. The germline V gene has CDR1 LNHDA and CDR2 SQIVND (reference sequence). Trimming took 8 bases from V and 7 from J; bases not matched to a gene: 15. The sample consisted of peripheral blood, taken 12 weeks after starting pembrolizumab. This chain connects TRBV19 to TRBJ1-4; 8 bases are shared with TRBD1. The sequence derives from an adult with mismatch repair-deficient cancer. The CDR3 nucleotides are TGTGCCAGTGGCGACAGGGGAAGTACGACGGGTGAAAAACTGTTTTTT. Translating gives CASGDRGSTTGEKLFF.